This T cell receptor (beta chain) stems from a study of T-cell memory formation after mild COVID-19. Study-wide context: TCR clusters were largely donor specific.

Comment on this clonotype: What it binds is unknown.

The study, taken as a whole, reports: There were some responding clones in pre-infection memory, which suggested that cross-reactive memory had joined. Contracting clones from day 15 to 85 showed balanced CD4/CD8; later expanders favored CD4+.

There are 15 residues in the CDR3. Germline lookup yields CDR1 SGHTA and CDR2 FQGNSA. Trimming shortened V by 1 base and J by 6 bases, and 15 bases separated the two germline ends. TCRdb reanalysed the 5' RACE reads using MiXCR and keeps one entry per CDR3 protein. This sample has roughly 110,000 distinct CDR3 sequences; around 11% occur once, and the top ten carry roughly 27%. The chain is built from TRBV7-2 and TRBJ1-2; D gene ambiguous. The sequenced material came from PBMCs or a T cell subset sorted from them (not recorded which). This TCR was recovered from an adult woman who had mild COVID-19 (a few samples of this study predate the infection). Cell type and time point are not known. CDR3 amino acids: CASSLVYSATDGYTF. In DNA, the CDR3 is TGTGCCAGCAGCTTAGTTTATTCTGCTACGGATGGCTACACCTTC.